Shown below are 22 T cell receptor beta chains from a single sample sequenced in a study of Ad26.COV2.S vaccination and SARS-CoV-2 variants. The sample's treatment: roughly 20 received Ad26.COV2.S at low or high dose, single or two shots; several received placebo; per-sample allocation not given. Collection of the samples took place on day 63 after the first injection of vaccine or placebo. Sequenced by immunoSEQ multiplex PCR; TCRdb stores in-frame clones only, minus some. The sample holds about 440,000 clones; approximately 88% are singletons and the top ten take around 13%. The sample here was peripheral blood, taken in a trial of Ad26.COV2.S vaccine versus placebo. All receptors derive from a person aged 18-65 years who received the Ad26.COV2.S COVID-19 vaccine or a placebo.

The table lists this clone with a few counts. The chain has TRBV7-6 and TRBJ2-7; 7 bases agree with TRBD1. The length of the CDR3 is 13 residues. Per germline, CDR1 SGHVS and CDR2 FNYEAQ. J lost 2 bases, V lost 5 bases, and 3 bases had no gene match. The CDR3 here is CASSRQGAYEQYF. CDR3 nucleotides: TGTGCCAGCAGCCGACAGGGCGCCTACGAGCAGTACTTC.

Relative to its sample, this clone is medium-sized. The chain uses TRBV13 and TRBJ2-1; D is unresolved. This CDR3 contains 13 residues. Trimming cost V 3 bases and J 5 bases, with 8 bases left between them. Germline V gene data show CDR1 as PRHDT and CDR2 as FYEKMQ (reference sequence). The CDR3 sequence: CASSFAYHNEQFF. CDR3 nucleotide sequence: TGTGCCAGCAGCTTTGCCTACCACAATGAGCAGTTCTTC.

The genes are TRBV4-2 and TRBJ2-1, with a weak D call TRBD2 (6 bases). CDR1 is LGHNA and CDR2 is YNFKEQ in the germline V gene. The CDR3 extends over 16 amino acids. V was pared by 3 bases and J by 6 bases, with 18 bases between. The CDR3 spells CASSQEAAGLGNEQFF. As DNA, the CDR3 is TGTGCCAGCAGCCAGGAGGCGGCGGGATTGGGCAATGAGCAGTTCTTC.

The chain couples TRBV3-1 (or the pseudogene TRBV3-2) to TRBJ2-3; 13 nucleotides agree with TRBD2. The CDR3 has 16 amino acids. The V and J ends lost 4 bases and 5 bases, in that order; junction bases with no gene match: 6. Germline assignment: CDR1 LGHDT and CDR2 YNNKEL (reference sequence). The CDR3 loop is CASSLGLAGEGDTQYF. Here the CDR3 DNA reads TGTGCCAGCAGCCTAGGACTAGCGGGAGAAGGAGATACGCAGTATTTT.

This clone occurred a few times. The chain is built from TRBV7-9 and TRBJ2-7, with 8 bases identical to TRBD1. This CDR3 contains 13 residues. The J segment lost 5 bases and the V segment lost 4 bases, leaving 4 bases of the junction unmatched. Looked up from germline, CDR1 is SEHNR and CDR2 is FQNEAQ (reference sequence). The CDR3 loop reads CASSYPDRDEQYF. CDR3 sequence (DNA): TGTGCCAGCAGCTACCCGGACAGGGACGAGCAGTACTTC.

CDR3 sequence (DNA): TGTGCAAGTCGCGGCACCTTAGCGGGAGGGGCATACGAGCAGTACTTC. This encodes CASRGTLAGGAYEQYF. The V gene is TRBV12-2, the J gene TRBJ2-7; the listed D gene, TRBD2, was not tested against the DNA. TRBV12-2 is designated a pseudogene. This CDR3 contains 16 residues.

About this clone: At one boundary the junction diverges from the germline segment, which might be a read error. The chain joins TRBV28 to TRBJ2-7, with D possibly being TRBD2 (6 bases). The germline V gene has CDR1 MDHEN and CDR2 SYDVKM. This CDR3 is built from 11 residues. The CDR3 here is CACRRDYEQYF. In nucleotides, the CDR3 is TGTGCCTGCAGGCGGGACTACGAGCAGTACTTC.

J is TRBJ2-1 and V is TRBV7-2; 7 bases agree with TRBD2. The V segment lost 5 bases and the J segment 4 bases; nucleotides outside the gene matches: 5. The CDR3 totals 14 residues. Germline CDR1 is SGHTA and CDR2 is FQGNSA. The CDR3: CASSAGLVYNEQFF. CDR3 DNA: TGTGCCAGCAGCGCCGGACTAGTGTACAATGAGCAGTTCTTC.

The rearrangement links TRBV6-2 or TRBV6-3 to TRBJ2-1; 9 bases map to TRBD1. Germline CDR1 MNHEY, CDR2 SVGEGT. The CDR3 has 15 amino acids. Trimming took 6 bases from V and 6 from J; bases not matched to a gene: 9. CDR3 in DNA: TGTGCCAGCAGCTCGGGACAGGGTACAAGCAATGAGCAGTTCTTC. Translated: CASSSGQGTSNEQFF.

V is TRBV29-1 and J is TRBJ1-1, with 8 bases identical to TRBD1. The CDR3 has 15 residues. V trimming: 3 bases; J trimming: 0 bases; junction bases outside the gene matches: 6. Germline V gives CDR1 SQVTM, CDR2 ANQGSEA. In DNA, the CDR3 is TGCAGCGTTGAGGGGGGACAGGCGGTGAACACTGAAGCTTTCTTT. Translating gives CSVEGGQAVNTEAFF.

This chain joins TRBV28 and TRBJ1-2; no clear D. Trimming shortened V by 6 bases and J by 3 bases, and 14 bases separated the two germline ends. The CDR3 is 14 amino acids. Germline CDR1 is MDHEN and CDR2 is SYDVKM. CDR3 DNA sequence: TGTGCCAGCAGCCGATTCGACGGATACTATGGCTACACCTTC. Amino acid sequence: CASSRFDGYYGYTF.

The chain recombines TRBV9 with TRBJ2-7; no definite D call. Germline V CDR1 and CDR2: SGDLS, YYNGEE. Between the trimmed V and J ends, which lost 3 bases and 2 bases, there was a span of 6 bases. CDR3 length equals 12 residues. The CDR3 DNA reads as TGTGCCAGCAGCGCTTCCCCCTACGAGCAGTACTTC. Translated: CASSASPYEQYF.

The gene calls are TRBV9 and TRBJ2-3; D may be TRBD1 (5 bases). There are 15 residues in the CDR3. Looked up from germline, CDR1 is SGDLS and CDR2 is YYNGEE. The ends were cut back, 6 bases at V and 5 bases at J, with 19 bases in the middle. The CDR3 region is CASTQQASSKDTQYF. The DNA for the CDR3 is TGTGCCAGCACTCAACAGGCCTCCTCGAAAGATACGCAGTATTTT. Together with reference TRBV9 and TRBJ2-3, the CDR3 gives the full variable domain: DSGVTQTPKHLITATGQRVTLRCSPRSGDLSVYWYQQSLDQGLQFLIQYYNGEERAKGNILERFSAQQFPDLHSELNLSSLELGDSALYFCASTQQASSKDTQYFGPGTRLTVL.

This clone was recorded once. CDR3 sequence (DNA): TGTGCCAGCGCCCCGTGGCTAGCGGCTGAGGGGGCAGAGACCCAGTACTTC. Protein product: CASAPWLAAEGAETQYF. The chain carries TRBV2 and TRBJ2-5; possibly TRBD1 or TRBD2 for D (7 bases each). Looked up from germline, CDR1 is SNHLY and CDR2 is FYNNEI. Trimming left V 8 bases short and J 4 bases short, with 26 bases between. The CDR3 is 17 residues long.

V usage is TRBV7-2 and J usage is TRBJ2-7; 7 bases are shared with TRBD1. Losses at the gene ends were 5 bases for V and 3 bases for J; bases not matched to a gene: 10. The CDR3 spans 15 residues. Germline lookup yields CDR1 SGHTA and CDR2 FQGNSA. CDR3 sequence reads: CASSPQGQTIYEQYF. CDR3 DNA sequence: TGTGCCAGCAGCCCCCAGGGACAGACGATCTACGAGCAGTACTTC. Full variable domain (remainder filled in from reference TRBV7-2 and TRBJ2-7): GAGVSQSPSNKVTEKGKDVELRCDPISGHTALYWYRQSLGQGLEFLIYFQGNSAPDKSGLPSDRFSAERTGGSVSTLTIQRTQQEDSAVYLCASSPQGQTIYEQYFGPGTRLTVT.

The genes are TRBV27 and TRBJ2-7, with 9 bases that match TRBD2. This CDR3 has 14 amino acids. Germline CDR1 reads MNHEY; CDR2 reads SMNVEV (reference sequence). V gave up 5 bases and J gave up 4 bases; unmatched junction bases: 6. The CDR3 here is CASSRLAGGYEQYF. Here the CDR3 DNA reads TGTGCCAGCAGTCGGCTGGCGGGAGGGTACGAGCAGTACTTC.

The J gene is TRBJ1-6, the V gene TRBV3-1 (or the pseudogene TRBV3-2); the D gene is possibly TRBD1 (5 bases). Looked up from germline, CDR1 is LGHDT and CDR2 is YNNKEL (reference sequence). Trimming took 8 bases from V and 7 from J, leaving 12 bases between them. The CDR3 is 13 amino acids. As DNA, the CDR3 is TGTGCCAGCCAGGACATAGGGAATTCACCCCTCCACTTT. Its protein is CASQDIGNSPLHF.

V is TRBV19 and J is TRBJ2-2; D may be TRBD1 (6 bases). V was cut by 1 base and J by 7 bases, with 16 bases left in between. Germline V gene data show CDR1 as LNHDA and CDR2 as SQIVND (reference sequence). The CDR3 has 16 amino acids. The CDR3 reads CASSIGGPDLGGELFF. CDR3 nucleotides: TGTGCCAGTAGTATAGGGGGGCCCGACTTAGGCGGGGAGCTGTTTTTT.

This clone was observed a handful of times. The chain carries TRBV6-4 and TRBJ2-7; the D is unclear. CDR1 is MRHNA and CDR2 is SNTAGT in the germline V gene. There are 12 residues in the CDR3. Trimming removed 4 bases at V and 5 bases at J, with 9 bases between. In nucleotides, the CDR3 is TGTGCCAGCAGTGGGTTTAGTAACGAGCAGTACTTC. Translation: CASSGFSNEQYF.

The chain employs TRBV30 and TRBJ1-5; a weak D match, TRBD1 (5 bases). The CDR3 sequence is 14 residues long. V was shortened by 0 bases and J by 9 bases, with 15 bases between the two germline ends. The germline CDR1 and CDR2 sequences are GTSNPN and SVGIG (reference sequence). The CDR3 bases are TGTGCCTGGAGTGTAAGGGGCTCAGGGCGGCCCCAGCATTTT. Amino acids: CAWSVRGSGRPQHF. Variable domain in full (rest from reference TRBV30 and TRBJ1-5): SQTIHQWPATLVQPVGSPLSLECTVEGTSNPNLYWYRQAAGRGLQLLFYSVGIGQISSEVPQNLSASRPQDRQFILSSKKLLLSDSGFYLCAWSVRGSGRPQHFGDGTRLSIL.

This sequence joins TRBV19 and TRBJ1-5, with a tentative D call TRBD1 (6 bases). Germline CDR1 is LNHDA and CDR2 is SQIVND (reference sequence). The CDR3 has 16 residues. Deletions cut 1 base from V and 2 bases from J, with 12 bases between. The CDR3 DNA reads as TGTGCCAGTAGTATAGTTACCGGGGGCGGCAATCAGCCCCAGCATTTT. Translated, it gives CASSIVTGGGNQPQHF.

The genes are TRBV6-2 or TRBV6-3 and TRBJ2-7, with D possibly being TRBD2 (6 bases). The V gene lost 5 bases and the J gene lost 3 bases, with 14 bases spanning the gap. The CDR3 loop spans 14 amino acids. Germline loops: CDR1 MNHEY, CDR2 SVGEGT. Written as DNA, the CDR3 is TGTGCCAGCAGTAAGGGACTGGCCAACTACGAGCAGTACTTC. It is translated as CASSKGLANYEQYF.